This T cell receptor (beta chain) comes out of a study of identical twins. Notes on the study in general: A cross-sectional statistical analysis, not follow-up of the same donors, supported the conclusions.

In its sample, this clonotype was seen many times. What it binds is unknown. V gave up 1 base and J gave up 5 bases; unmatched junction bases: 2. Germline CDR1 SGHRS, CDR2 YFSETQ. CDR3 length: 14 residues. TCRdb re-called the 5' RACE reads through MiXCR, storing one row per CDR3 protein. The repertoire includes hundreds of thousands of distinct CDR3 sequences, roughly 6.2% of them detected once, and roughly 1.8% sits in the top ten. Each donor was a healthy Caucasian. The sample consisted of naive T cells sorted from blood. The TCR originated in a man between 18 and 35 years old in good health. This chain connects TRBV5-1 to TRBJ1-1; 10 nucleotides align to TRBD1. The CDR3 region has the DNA TGCGCCAGCAGCTTGCGACAGGGGGCAACTGAAGCTTTCTTT. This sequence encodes CASSLRQGATEAFF. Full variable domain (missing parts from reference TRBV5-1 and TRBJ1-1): KAGVTQTPRYLIKTRGQQVTLSCSPISGHRSVSWYQQTPGQGLQFLFEYFSETQRNKGNFPGRFSGRQFSNSRSEMNVSTLELGDSALYLCASSLRQGATEAFFGQGTRLTVV.